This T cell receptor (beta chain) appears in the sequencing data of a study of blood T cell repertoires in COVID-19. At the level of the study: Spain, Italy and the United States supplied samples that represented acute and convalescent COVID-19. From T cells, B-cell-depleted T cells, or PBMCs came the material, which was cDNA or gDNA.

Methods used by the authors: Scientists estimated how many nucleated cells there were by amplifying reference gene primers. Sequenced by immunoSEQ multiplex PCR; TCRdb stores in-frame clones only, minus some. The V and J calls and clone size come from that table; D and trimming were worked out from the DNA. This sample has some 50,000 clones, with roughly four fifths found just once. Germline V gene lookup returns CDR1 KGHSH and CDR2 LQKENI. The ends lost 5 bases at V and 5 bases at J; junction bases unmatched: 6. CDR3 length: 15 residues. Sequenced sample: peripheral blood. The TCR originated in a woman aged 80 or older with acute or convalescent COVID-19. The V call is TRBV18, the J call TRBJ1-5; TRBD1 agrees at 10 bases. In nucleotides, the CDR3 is TGTGCCAGCTCAACCACCGGGACAGGGGATCAGCCCCAGCATTTT. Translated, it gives CASSTTGTGDQPQHF. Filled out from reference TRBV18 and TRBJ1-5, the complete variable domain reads NAGVMQNPRHLVRRRGQEARLRCSPMKGHSHVYWYRQLPEEGLKFMVYLQKENIIDESGMPKERFSAEFPKEGPSILRIQQVVRGDSAAYFCASSTTGTGDQPQHFGDGTRLSIL.